A selection of T cell receptor beta chains follows, all from one sample in a study of identical twins. Via MiXCR, TCRdb re-called the 5' RACE reads, giving one row per CDR3 protein. This sample has hundreds of thousands of distinct CDR3 sequences, with 8.5% to 9.5% found just once. These records were also assigned to another study, of yellow fever vaccine responses in identical twins.

The sequencing sample was made of PBMCs. The origin of the receptors is a woman aged 18-29 years in good health. CDR3s include the opening cysteine and the closing phenylalanine or tryptophan. The D gene is left open where the match is weak. Some rows have no size entry. The others give once, few or many, or a class for an expanded clone.

V	size	D	J	CDR3	DNA
TRBV6-5	many	NA	TRBJ2-1	CASSYLMVGTLDEQFF	TGTGCCAGCAGTTACTTGATGGTTGGGACTCTGGATGAGCAGTTCTTC
TRBV12-3/TRBV12-4	many	NA	TRBJ1-2	CASSLTIRGYYGYTF	TGTGCCAGCAGTTTGACAATAAGGGGATACTATGGCTACACCTTC
TRBV6-1	few	TRBD1	TRBJ2-7	CASSRSGGGNEQYF	TGTGCCAGCAGTCGATCAGGGGGCGGGAACGAGCAGTACTTC
TRBV7-9	many	NA	TRBJ2-1	CASSLERAPSYNEQFF	TGTGCCAGCAGCTTAGAGAGGGCCCCCTCCTACAATGAGCAGTTCTTC
TRBV7-2	few	NA	TRBJ2-2	CASSLRGQYTGELFF	TGTGCCAGCAGCTTACGCGGACAGTACACCGGGGAGCTGTTTTTT
TRBV29-1	many	NA	TRBJ2-3	CSVRRDRSTDTQYF	TGCAGCGTTAGGAGGGACAGAAGCACAGATACGCAGTATTTT
TRBV7-8	NA	TRBD1	TRBJ1-6	CASSTTGVRNSPLHF	TGTGCCAGCAGCACGACAGGGGTTAGGAATTCACCCCTCCACTTT
TRBV7-9	few	NA	TRBJ1-3	CASSLFSGNTIYF	TGTGCCAGCAGCTTATTCTCCGGAAACACCATATATTTT
TRBV7-9	few	NA	TRBJ1-6	CASSGDVLDSPLHF	TGTGCCAGCAGCGGGGATGTCCTGGATTCACCCCTCCACTTT
TRBV12-3/TRBV12-4	few	TRBD1	TRBJ2-7	CASSPGQGAKNGQYF	TGTGCCAGCAGCCCGGGACAGGGGGCCAAAAATGGGCAGTACTTC
TRBV30	once	TRBD2	TRBJ2-7	CAWSVHSGAYEQYF	TGTGCCTGGAGTGTACATAGCGGGGCCTACGAGCAGTACTTC
TRBV27	NA	NA	TRBJ2-7	CASSLKDGYEQYF	TGTGCCAGCAGTCTAAAGGACGGGTACGAGCAGTACTTC
TRBV7-2	NA	NA	TRBJ2-3	CASSLVHITDTQYF	TGTGCCAGCAGCTTAGTACACATCACAGATACGCAGTATTTT
TRBV7-9	NA	NA	TRBJ2-7	CASSPPPSGPYEQYF	TGTGCCAGCAGCCCCCCCCCTTCGGGCCCATACGAGCAGTACTTC
TRBV29-1	few	NA	TRBJ2-7	CSVEEPGDYEQYF	TGCAGCGTTGAAGAACCGGGGGACTACGAGCAGTACTTC
TRBV7-2	NA	NA	TRBJ2-2	CASTLRGTGTGELFF	TGTGCCAGCACCCTTAGAGGGACCGGCACCGGGGAGCTGTTTTTT
TRBV7-9	NA	TRBD1	TRBJ2-3	CASSPQVQGAGKQYF	TGTGCCAGCAGCCCCCAAGTCCAGGGGGCGGGGAAGCAGTATTTT
TRBV12-3/TRBV12-4	many	NA	TRBJ2-7	CASSSGAYEQYF	TGTGCCAGCAGTTCGGGGGCCTACGAGCAGTACTTC
TRBV7-6	few	NA	TRBJ1-1	CASSPPGSEGERAFF	TGTGCCAGCAGCCCCCCCGGATCAGAGGGAGAACGAGCTTTCTTT
TRBV4-3	NA	NA	TRBJ2-1	CASSQDQVYNEQFF	TGCGCCAGCAGCCAAGATCAGGTCTACAATGAGCAGTTCTTC
TRBV6-5	few	NA	TRBJ2-2	CASSYSTGFHTGELFF	TGTGCCAGCAGTTACTCGACCGGATTCCACACCGGGGAGCTGTTTTTT
TRBV4-1	few	NA	TRBJ2-2	CASSHPGRGLTGELFF	TGCGCCAGCAGCCACCCCGGGAGAGGACTCACCGGGGAGCTGTTTTTT
TRBV20-1	NA	TRBD2	TRBJ2-3	CSASSGGGARDTQYF	TGCAGTGCTAGTTCGGGCGGGGGGGCCAGGGATACGCAGTATTTT
TRBV14	few	NA	TRBJ1-5	CASSQDLGQPQHF	TGTGCCAGCAGCCAAGATCTGGGGCAGCCCCAGCATTTT
TRBV27	few	NA	TRBJ2-5	CASSPGRSGETQYF	TGTGCCAGCAGTCCCGGACGATCCGGTGAGACCCAGTACTTC
TRBV12-3/TRBV12-4	few	TRBD1	TRBJ2-2	CASSSSRQGPTGELFF	TGTGCCAGCAGTAGTTCTCGACAGGGGCCCACCGGGGAGCTGTTTTTT
TRBV5-1	few	NA	TRBJ2-7	CASSQEGSGYEQYF	TGCGCCAGCAGCCAGGAGGGGAGCGGCTACGAGCAGTACTTC
TRBV9	many	NA	TRBJ2-7	CASSVTSQMAYEQYF	TGTGCCAGCAGCGTAACCTCTCAGATGGCCTACGAGCAGTACTTC
TRBV5-1	many	NA	TRBJ2-1	CASSLAGGGHEQFF	TGCGCCAGCAGCTTGGCCGGAGGGGGCCATGAGCAGTTCTTC
TRBV29-1	few	NA	TRBJ2-7	CSVAGDLASYEQYF	TGCAGCGTTGCCGGGGATCTTGCTTCCTACGAGCAGTACTTC
TRBV6-2/TRBV6-3	many	NA	TRBJ2-1	CASSYSGSSYNEQFF	TGTGCCAGCAGTTACTCGGGAAGCTCCTACAATGAGCAGTTCTTC
TRBV7-9	few	NA	TRBJ2-7	CASSSGYLAREQYF	TGTGCCAGCAGCTCCGGGTATCTAGCGAGAGAGCAGTACTTC
TRBV20-1	NA	TRBD1	TRBJ1-2	CSARDPDRGYGYTF	TGCAGTGCTAGAGACCCCGACAGGGGCTATGGCTACACCTTC
TRBV7-9	NA	TRBD2	TRBJ2-7	CASSPSGGNSYEQYF	TGTGCCAGCAGCCCTAGCGGGGGGAACTCCTACGAGCAGTACTTC
TRBV20-1	NA	NA	TRBJ2-2	CSARRHGNTGELFF	TGCAGTGCTAGACGTCACGGGAACACCGGGGAGCTGTTTTTT
TRBV7-9	few	NA	TRBJ2-2	CASRVGLDTGELFF	TGTGCCAGCAGAGTAGGGCTGGACACCGGGGAGCTGTTTTTT
TRBV3-1	few	NA	TRBJ2-7	CASSQAGREQYF	TGTGCCAGCAGCCAAGCTGGGCGCGAGCAGTACTTC
TRBV5-1	NA	NA	TRBJ2-7	CASSLEGLGAYEQYF	TGCGCCAGCAGCTTGGAAGGCCTGGGGGCCTACGAGCAGTACTTC
TRBV10-3	NA	NA	TRBJ2-5	CAISDGQSGTQYF	TGTGCCATCAGTGATGGACAGTCCGGAACCCAGTACTTC
TRBV11-2	few	NA	TRBJ1-2	CASSFSQGGNYGYTF	TGTGCCAGCAGCTTCTCACAGGGCGGCAACTATGGCTACACCTTC
TRBV6-2/TRBV6-3	few	NA	TRBJ2-3	CASSSSGDGGEDTQYF	TGTGCCAGCAGTAGCTCGGGGGACGGAGGGGAAGATACGCAGTATTTT
TRBV7-3	NA	NA	TRBJ2-2	CASSLIGSARNTGELFF	TGTGCCAGCAGCTTAATTGGGTCGGCGAGGAACACCGGGGAGCTGTTTTTT
TRBV9	NA	NA	TRBJ2-3	CASSSAGQSTDTQYF	TGTGCCAGCAGCTCAGCCGGACAAAGCACAGATACGCAGTATTTT
TRBV12-3/TRBV12-4	many	NA	TRBJ1-6	CASSLQGGDNSPLHF	TGTGCCAGCAGTTTACAGGGAGGGGATAATTCACCCCTCCACTTT
TRBV5-7	NA	NA	TRBJ2-1	CASSPAGSGYHEQFF	TGTGCCAGCAGCCCCGCCGGTTCCGGGTACCATGAGCAGTTCTTC
TRBV20-1	few	NA	TRBJ2-7	CSATGWDWLGYEQYF	TGCAGTGCGACAGGGTGGGACTGGTTGGGTTACGAGCAGTACTTC
TRBV5-1	few	TRBD1	TRBJ2-7	CASSSSDRGHEQYF	TGCGCCAGCAGCTCCTCCGACAGGGGCCACGAGCAGTACTTC
TRBV20-1	few	TRBD1	TRBJ2-2	CSAGTANTGELFF	TGCAGTGCCGGGACAGCAAACACCGGGGAGCTGTTTTTT
TRBV7-3	NA	NA	TRBJ2-2	CASRLQMTGGTGELFF	TGTGCCAGCAGGCTCCAAATGACTGGCGGCACCGGGGAGCTGTTTTTT
TRBV3-1	few	NA	TRBJ2-4	CASSQGTNIQYF	TGTGCCAGCAGCCAAGGCACAAACATTCAGTACTTC
TRBV5-6	NA	NA	TRBJ2-5	CASSYGTKQETQYF	TGTGCCAGCAGCTACGGGACAAAACAAGAGACCCAGTACTTC
TRBV5-1	NA	TRBD2	TRBJ2-1	CASSLLGGGLNEQFF	TGCGCCAGCAGCTTGCTCGGGGGGGGCCTCAATGAGCAGTTCTTC
TRBV5-1	NA	TRBD2	TRBJ2-4	CASSLEPGGAGDIQYF	TGCGCCAGCAGCTTGGAGCCCGGGGGGGCCGGAGACATTCAGTACTTC